This TCR beta chain was retrieved from a study of T cell changes during pregnancy in multiple sclerosis. This clone has just a few counts. Per germline, CDR1 LGHNA and CDR2 YSLEER. V lost 3 bases to trimming and J lost 4 bases; unmatched junction nucleotides: 4. The CDR3 is 15 residues long. TCRdb keeps only in-frame clones here, not all; method: immunoSEQ multiplex PCR. The sample has fewer than 50,000 clones, around 91% seen once; the top ten hold around 0.69%. This chain links TRBV4-3 with TRBJ2-1; 9 bases fit TRBD2. Sequenced material: CD4+ T cells from peripheral blood mononuclear cells, taken in the second trimester of pregnancy. The receptor's source is a female donor in good health, enrolled as a control in a pregnancy study. CDR3 sequence: CASSQTSGIYNEQFF. CDR3 bases: TGCGCCAGCAGCCAGACTAGCGGAATTTACAATGAGCAGTTCTTC.